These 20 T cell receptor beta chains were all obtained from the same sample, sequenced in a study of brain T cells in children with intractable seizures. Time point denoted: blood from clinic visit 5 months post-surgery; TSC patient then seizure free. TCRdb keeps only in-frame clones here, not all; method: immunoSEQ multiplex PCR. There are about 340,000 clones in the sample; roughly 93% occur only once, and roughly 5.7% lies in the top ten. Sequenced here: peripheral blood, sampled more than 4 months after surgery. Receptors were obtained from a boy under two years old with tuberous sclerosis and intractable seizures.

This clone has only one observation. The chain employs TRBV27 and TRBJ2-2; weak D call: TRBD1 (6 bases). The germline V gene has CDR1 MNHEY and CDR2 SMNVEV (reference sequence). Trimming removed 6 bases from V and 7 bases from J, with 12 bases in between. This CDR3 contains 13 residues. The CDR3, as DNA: TGTGCCAGCAGATTTACAGGGAACGGGGAGCTGTTTTTT. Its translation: CASRFTGNGELFF.

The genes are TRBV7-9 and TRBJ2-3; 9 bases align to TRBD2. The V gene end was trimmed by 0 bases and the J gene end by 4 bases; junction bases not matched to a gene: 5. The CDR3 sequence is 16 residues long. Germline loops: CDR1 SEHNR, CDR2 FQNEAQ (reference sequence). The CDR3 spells CASSLAELAGSDTQYF. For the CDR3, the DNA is TGTGCCAGCAGCTTAGCGGAGCTAGCGGGATCAGATACGCAGTATTTT.

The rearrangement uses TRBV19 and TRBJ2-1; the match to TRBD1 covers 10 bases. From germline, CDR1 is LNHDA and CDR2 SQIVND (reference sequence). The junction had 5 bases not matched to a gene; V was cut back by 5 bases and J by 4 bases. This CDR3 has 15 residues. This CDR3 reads CASSPGTGVYNEQFF. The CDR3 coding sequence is TGTGCCAGTAGTCCAGGGACAGGGGTGTACAATGAGCAGTTCTTC.

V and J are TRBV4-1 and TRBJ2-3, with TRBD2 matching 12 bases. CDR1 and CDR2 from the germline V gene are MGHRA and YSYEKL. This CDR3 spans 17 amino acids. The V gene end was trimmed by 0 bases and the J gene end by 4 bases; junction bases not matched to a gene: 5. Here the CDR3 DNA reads TGCGCCAGCAGCCAAGATTGGCCTAGCGGGAGGGCAGATACGCAGTATTTT. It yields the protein CASSQDWPSGRADTQYF.

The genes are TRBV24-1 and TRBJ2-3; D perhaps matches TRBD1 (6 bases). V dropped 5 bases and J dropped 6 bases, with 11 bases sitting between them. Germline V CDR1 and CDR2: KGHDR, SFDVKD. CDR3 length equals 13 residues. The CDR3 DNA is TGTGCCACCAGTGTTGGAGGACAGGATACGCAGTATTTT. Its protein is CATSVGGQDTQYF.

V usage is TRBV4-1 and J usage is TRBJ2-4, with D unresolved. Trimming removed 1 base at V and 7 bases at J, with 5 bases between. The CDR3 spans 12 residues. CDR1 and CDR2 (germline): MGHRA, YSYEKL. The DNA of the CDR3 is TGCGCCAGCAGCCAAGGTGGGAACATTCAGTACTTC. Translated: CASSQGGNIQYF.

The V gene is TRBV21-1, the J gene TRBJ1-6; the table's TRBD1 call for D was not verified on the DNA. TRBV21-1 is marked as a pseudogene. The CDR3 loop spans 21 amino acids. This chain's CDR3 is CASSKGSWDRRESENNSPLHF. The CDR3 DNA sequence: TGTGCCAGCAGCAAAGGGTCTTGGGACAGAAGAGAATCTGAGAATAATTCACCCCTCCACTTT.

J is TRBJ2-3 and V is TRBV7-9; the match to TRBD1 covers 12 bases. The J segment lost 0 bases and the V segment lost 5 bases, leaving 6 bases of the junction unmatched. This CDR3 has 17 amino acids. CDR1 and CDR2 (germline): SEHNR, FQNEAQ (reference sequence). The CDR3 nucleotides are TGTGCCAGCAGCCCTGGGACAGGGGGCCCTAGCACAGATACGCAGTATTTT. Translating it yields CASSPGTGGPSTDTQYF. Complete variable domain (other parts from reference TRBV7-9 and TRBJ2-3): DTGVSQNPRHKITKRGQNVTFRCDPISEHNRLYWYRQTLGQGPEFLTYFQNEAQLEKSRLLSDRFSAERPKGSFSTLEIQRTEQGDSAMYLCASSPGTGGPSTDTQYFGPGTRLTVL.

CDR3 bases: TGTGCCAGCAGCCAAGCAACCGGGCAGATAGCTAACTATGGCTACACCTTC. It is translated as CASSQATGQIANYGYTF. This sequence joins TRBV4-2 and TRBJ1-2, with D unresolved. The CDR3 is 17 amino acids. Germline CDR1 is LGHNA and CDR2 is YNFKEQ. The germline V and J ends were trimmed by 1 base and 0 bases, with 15 bases remaining between them.

The CDR3 here is CASSLSISREQYF. In nucleotides, the CDR3 is TGTGCCAGCAGTTTATCGATCTCGAGAGAGCAGTACTTC. The chain links TRBV27 to TRBJ2-7, with no clear D. This CDR3 region has 13 residues. Trimming left V 0 bases short and J 7 bases short, with 10 bases between. Germline CDR1 reads MNHEY; CDR2 reads SMNVEV (reference sequence).

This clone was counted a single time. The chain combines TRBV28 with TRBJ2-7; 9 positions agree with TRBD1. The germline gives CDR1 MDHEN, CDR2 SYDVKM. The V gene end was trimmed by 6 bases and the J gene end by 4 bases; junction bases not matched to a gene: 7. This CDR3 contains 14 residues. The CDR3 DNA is TGTGCCAGCAGCCCCGGGACAGGGCGGTACGAGCAGTACTTC. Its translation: CASSPGTGRYEQYF.

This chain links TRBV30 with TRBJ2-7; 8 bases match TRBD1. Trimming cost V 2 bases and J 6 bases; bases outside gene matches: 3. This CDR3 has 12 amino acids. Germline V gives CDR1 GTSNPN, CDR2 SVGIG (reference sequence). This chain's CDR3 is CAWSLTGGEQYF. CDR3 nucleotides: TGTGCCTGGAGTCTTACAGGGGGCGAGCAGTACTTC. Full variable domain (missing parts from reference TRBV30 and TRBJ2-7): SQTIHQWPATLVQPVGSPLSLECTVEGTSNPNLYWYRQAAGRGLQLLFYSVGIGQISSEVPQNLSASRPQDRQFILSSKKLLLSDSGFYLCAWSLTGGEQYFGPGTRLTVT.

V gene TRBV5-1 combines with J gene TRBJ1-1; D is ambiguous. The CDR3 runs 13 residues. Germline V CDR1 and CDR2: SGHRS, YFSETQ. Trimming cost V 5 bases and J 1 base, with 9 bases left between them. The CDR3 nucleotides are TGCGCCAGCAGAGGTAGAGAGAACACTGAAGCTTTCTTT. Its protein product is CASRGRENTEAFF.

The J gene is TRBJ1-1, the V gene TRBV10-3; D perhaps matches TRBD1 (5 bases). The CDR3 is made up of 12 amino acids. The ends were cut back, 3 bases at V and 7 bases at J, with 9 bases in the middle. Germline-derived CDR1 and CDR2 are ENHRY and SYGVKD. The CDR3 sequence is CAISEGTIEAFF. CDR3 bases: TGTGCCATCAGTGAAGGGACTATTGAAGCTTTCTTT.

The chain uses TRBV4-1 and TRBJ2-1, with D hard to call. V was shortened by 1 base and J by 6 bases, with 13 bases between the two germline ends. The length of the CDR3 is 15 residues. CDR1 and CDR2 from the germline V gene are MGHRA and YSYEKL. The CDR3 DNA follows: TGCGCCAGCAGCCAAGTAACCGGTAGCCGCAATGAGCAGTTCTTC. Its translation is CASSQVTGSRNEQFF.

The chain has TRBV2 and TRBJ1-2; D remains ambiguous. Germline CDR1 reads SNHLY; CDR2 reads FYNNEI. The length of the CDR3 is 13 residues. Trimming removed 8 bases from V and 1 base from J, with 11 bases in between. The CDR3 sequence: CASFFEGNYGYTF. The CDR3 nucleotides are TGTGCCAGCTTTTTCGAGGGTAACTATGGCTACACCTTC.

This CDR3 is CASSIKAGTEAFF. CDR3 DNA sequence: TGTGCCAGCAGTATTAAGGCAGGGACTGAAGCTTTCTTT. The J gene is TRBJ1-1, the V gene TRBV12-3 or TRBV12-4; a possible D gene is TRBD1 (5 bases). V lost 5 bases, J lost 5 bases, and 12 bases lay in between. This CDR3 spans 13 amino acids.

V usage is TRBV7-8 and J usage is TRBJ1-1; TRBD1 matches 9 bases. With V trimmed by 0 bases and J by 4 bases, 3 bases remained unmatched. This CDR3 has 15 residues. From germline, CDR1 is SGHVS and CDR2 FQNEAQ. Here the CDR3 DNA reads TGTGCCAGCAGCTTAGCTGGACAGGGGTCCACTGAAGCTTTCTTT. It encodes CASSLAGQGSTEAFF.

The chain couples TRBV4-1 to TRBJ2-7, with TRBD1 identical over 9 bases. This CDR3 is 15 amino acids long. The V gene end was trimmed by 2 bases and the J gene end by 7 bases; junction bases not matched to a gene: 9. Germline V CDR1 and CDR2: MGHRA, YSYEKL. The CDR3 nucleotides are TGCGCCAGCAGCCAAACCCCGGGACAGGGAGGGGAGCAGTACTTC. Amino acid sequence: CASSQTPGQGGEQYF.

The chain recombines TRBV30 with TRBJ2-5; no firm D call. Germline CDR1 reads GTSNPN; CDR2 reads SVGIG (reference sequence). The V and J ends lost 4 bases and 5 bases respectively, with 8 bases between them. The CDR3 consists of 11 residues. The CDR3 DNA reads TGTGCCTGGACCATAGGGGAGACCCAGTACTTC. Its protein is CAWTIGETQYF.